This T cell receptor beta chain stems from a study of blood T cell repertoires in COVID-19. Study summary: Samples of COVID-19 (acute and convalescent) were obtained from the United States, Italy and Spain. PBMCs, B-cell-depleted T cells, or T cells provided the cDNA or gDNA that made up the material.

This CDR3 is built from 15 residues. V trimming: 3 bases; J trimming: 2 bases; junction bases outside the gene matches: 3. Germline V lookup: CDR1 SGHTA, CDR2 FQGTGA. The Seattle site enrolled patients during active infection and followed them longitudinally. In the source study's methods: Amplification of reference gene primers provided the estimated nucleated cell counts. The table came from immunoSEQ multiplex PCR; TCRdb's copy has only in-frame clones and leaves some out. That table gives V, J and clone size, and the DNA gave D and trimming. Of approximately 330,000 clones in the sample, almost 90% were seen once.

What was sequenced was peripheral blood. The sequence came from a middle-aged woman with COVID-19, enrolled during active disease. The genes are TRBV7-3 and TRBJ2-3; 9 bases are shared with TRBD2. The DNA for the CDR3 is TGTGCCAGCAGCTTGGTAGCGGGGGTCACAGATACGCAGTATTTT. Residues: CASSLVAGVTDTQYF.